The 26 T cell receptor beta chains presented below share a single source sample, sequenced in a study of shared clonotypes between healthy human individuals. TCRdb keeps only in-frame clones here, not all; method: immunoSEQ multiplex PCR. This table holds roughly 1.4 million clones, approximately 98.5% found once. Sequencing input: naive CD4+ T cells sorted from blood. Subset defined: CD45RA+ positively selected. These receptors were taken from a man under 40 in good health.

The rearrangement joins TRBV5-1 to TRBJ2-7, with TRBD2 matching over 11 bases. This CDR3 has 16 amino acids. Germline lookup yields CDR1 SGHRS and CDR2 YFSETQ. J gave up 2 bases and V 0 bases, and 4 bases lay outside the gene matches. The CDR3 region is CASSLVGTSGPYEQYF. The CDR3 nucleotides read TGCGCCAGCAGCTTGGTCGGGACTAGCGGACCCTACGAGCAGTACTTC.

This clone has a single count. This chain links TRBV6-5 with TRBJ1-4; no firm D call. Trimming removed 2 bases at V and 0 bases at J, with 10 bases between. The CDR3 totals 16 residues. Germline CDR1 is MNHEY and CDR2 is SVGAGI. CDR3 DNA sequence: TGTGCCAGCAGTTACATGCGGAGAGCAACTAATGAAAAACTGTTTTTT. Protein product: CASSYMRRATNEKLFF.

The V call is TRBV7-2, the J call TRBJ1-2; 7 bases agree with TRBD1. This CDR3 region has 14 residues. Germline V CDR1 and CDR2: SGHTA, FQGNSA. V lost 5 bases and J lost 4; bases outside the gene matches: 7. CDR3 bases: TGTGCCAGCAGCACCGACAGGGTGGGCTATGGCTACACCTTC. It is translated as CASSTDRVGYGYTF.

This clone was seen only once. The chain combines TRBV4-1 with TRBJ2-3; D not resolved. CDR3 length equals 13 residues. Germline V gene sequence: CDR1 MGHRA, CDR2 YSYEKL. The V end was cut by 3 bases, the J end by 2 bases, with 6 bases between. This chain's CDR3 is CASSHTYTDTQYF. The DNA of the CDR3 is TGCGCCAGCAGCCACACCTACACAGATACGCAGTATTTT.

The V call is TRBV29-1, the J call TRBJ1-5; D gene ambiguous. The CDR3 is made up of 13 amino acids. Germline V CDR1 and CDR2: SQVTM, ANQGSEA. Trimming left V 6 bases short and J 3 bases short, with 12 bases between. The CDR3: CSVRVRDNQPQHF. The CDR3 bases are TGCAGCGTAAGGGTTCGTGACAATCAGCCCCAGCATTTT.

The chain links TRBV5-1 to TRBJ2-2; 7 nucleotides agree with TRBD1. The V and J ends lost 4 bases and 0 bases, in that order; junction bases with no gene match: 9. The CDR3 runs to 17 residues. The V gene's germline CDR1 is SGHRS and CDR2 YFSETQ. CDR3 residues: CASSANEQGSNTGELFF. Written as DNA, the CDR3 is TGCGCCAGCAGCGCAAATGAACAGGGGTCGAACACCGGGGAGCTGTTTTTT.

This clone has a single count. The rearrangement uses TRBV18 and TRBJ2-1; possibly TRBD1 or TRBD2 for D (6 bases each). Germline V lookup: CDR1 KGHSH, CDR2 LQKENI. The V end lost 6 bases, the J end lost 9 bases, and 21 bases lay between the germline ends. The length of the CDR3 is 15 residues. CDR3 in amino acids: CASSGIRGETGEQFF. CDR3 nucleotides: TGTGCCAGCTCCGGAATTAGGGGGGAGACGGGTGAGCAGTTCTTC.

This clone came up once. This chain uses TRBV6-5 with TRBJ1-3; possibly TRBD1 for D (5 bases). Trimming cost V 8 bases and J 0 bases, with 14 bases left between them. The germline V gene encodes CDR1 MNHEY and CDR2 SVGAGI. The CDR3 has 15 amino acids. The CDR3: CASGLGASSGNTIYF. The CDR3, as DNA: TGTGCCAGCGGACTCGGGGCGAGCTCTGGAAACACCATATATTTT.

The V and J genes are TRBV9 and TRBJ2-2; possible D gene TRBD1, 6 bases. The CDR3 runs 16 residues. Germline V lookup: CDR1 SGDLS, CDR2 YYNGEE. With 4 bases removed from V and 2 bases from J, the gap between germline ends came to 15 bases. The CDR3 reads CASSITGNSNTGELFF. The CDR3 region has the DNA TGTGCCAGCAGCATTACAGGGAACTCTAACACCGGGGAGCTGTTTTTT.

The chain joins TRBV2 to TRBJ2-5; D remains unclear. V lost 2 bases and J 2 bases, leaving 12 bases between the germline ends. Germline CDR1 is SNHLY and CDR2 is FYNNEI. This CDR3 has 15 amino acids. The CDR3 sequence: CASSEPTASQETQYF. The DNA of the CDR3 is TGTGCCAGCAGTGAACCCACAGCCTCTCAAGAGACCCAGTACTTC.

CDR3 sequence (DNA): TGTGCCAGCAGCCGATTAGGCTCTGGAAACACCATATATTTT. It codes for CASSRLGSGNTIYF. This chain uses TRBV7-2 with TRBJ1-3; D gene uncertain. The CDR3 contains 14 residues. Germline CDR1 is SGHTA and CDR2 is FQGNSA. V gave up 5 bases and J gave up 0 bases, with 8 bases separating them.

As DNA, the CDR3 is TGCAGCGTTTGGGCTAGCGGTTACAATGAGCAGTTCTTC. This codes for CSVWASGYNEQFF. The V and J genes are TRBV29-1 and TRBJ2-1, with 7 bases fitting TRBD2. Germline V gene data show CDR1 as SQVTM and CDR2 as ANQGSEA. The CDR3 is 13 residues long. The ends lost 5 bases at V and 4 bases at J; junction bases unmatched: 5.

A note on this clone: This same CDR3 is encoded by further DNA sequences in the sample. The gene calls are TRBV20-1 and TRBJ2-1; D ambiguous. Germline CDR1 DFQATT, CDR2 SNEGSKA (reference sequence). Deletions cut 5 bases from V and 4 bases from J, with 3 bases between. The CDR3 covers 10 residues. CDR3 sequence: CSALYNEQFF. Written as DNA, the CDR3 is TGCAGTGCTCTGTACAATGAGCAGTTCTTC.

The chain recombines TRBV5-1 with TRBJ2-2; unclear D gene. Germline CDR1 reads SGHRS; CDR2 reads YFSETQ. V was cut by 4 bases and J by 4 bases, with 17 bases left in between. The CDR3 length is 16 residues. The CDR3 DNA is TGCGCCAGCAGCCGGAAGGCAGGATCCGTCACCGGGGAGCTGTTTTTT. Translating it yields CASSRKAGSVTGELFF.

CDR3 in amino acids: CAILRADTGELFF. Here the CDR3 DNA reads TGTGCCATCCTTCGAGCGGACACCGGGGAGCTGTTTTTT. This chain uses TRBV10-3 with TRBJ2-2; possibly TRBD2 for D (5 bases). The CDR3 spans 13 residues. V was clipped by 8 bases and J by 3 bases, with 10 bases between them. Germline V gene sequence: CDR1 ENHRY, CDR2 SYGVKD.

The chain links TRBV5-5 to TRBJ1-1; D is undetermined. The CDR3 totals 14 residues. Germline lookup yields CDR1 SGHKS and CDR2 YYEKEE (reference sequence). V was shortened by 2 bases and J by 1 base, with 9 bases between the two germline ends. The CDR3 DNA reads as TGTGCCAGCAGCTTTCAATACCGGAACACTGAAGCTTTCTTT. Its protein is CASSFQYRNTEAFF.

In its sample, this clone was seen once. The rearrangement joins TRBV7-8 to TRBJ2-5; 8 bases are a match to TRBD2. Losses at the gene ends were 5 bases for V and 2 bases for J; bases not matched to a gene: 16. The CDR3 covers 18 residues. Germline CDR1 reads SGHVS; CDR2 reads FQNEAQ. CDR3 bases: TGTGCCAGCAGCCCAGCACCTAGCGGGTGGACTCGTCAAGAGACCCAGTACTTC. Its protein is CASSPAPSGWTRQETQYF.

This chain links TRBV28 with TRBJ1-5; perhaps TRBD1 as D (5 bases). The CDR3 has 16 residues. V was cut by 5 bases and J by 2 bases, with 16 bases left in between. Germline CDR1 MDHEN, CDR2 SYDVKM. This chain's CDR3 is CASSPHLTGGNQPQHF. CDR3 DNA sequence: TGTGCCAGCAGTCCTCATCTCACAGGAGGCAATCAGCCCCAGCATTTT.

This rearrangement joins TRBV15 to TRBJ1-4, with 8 bases matching TRBD1. The CDR3 loop spans 16 amino acids. The germline V gene has CDR1 LNHNV and CDR2 YYDKDF (reference sequence). The V and J ends lost 3 bases and 5 bases, in that order; junction bases with no gene match: 8. CDR3 DNA sequence: TGTGCCACCAGCAGGGGGTGGGGACAGGAAAATGAAAAACTGTTTTTT. This sequence encodes CATSRGWGQENEKLFF.

The chain is built from TRBV4-3 and TRBJ1-2; D not certain. There are 15 residues in the CDR3. Per germline, CDR1 LGHNA and CDR2 YSLEER. V was trimmed by 0 bases and J by 4 bases, leaving 12 bases between them. The CDR3 reads CASSQDLHQLYGYTF. Here the CDR3 DNA reads TGCGCCAGCAGCCAAGATCTCCATCAGCTCTATGGCTACACCTTC.

CDR3 sequence reads: CASSGRGGDYEQYF. CDR3 DNA sequence: TGTGCCAGCAGCGGCAGGGGAGGAGACTACGAGCAGTACTTC. The chain has TRBV7-9 and TRBJ2-7; TRBD1 or TRBD2 may be the D gene (6 bases each). Germline CDR1 and CDR2: SEHNR and FQNEAQ (reference sequence). There are 14 residues in the CDR3. Trimming removed 5 bases at V and 3 bases at J, with 14 bases between.

The chain carries TRBV30 and TRBJ2-3; possible D gene TRBD2, 6 bases. V gave up 2 bases and J gave up 0 bases, with 9 bases separating them. The germline V gene encodes CDR1 GTSNPN and CDR2 SVGIG (reference sequence). The length of the CDR3 is 14 residues. CDR3 protein: CAWSWGTSTDTQYF. The CDR3 bases are TGTGCCTGGAGTTGGGGGACTAGCACAGATACGCAGTATTTT.

The chain couples TRBV4-1 to TRBJ2-3, with D possibly TRBD2 on 6 matching bases. Germline assignment: CDR1 MGHRA and CDR2 YSYEKL. This CDR3 is built from 17 residues. Trimming took 3 bases from V and 4 from J, leaving 20 bases between them. The CDR3 DNA sequence: TGCGCCAGCAGCCAGATGGGGACTCCTGTTTTATCAGATACGCAGTATTTT. Translated: CASSQMGTPVLSDTQYF.

This sequence joins TRBV4-1 and TRBJ2-5; D is unresolved. Looked up from germline, CDR1 is MGHRA and CDR2 is YSYEKL. The CDR3 covers 14 residues. Trimming removed 1 base at V and 3 bases at J, with 9 bases between. The CDR3 DNA reads TGCGCCAGCAGCCAAGGAATAGGTAAAGAGACCCAGTACTTC. It translates to CASSQGIGKETQYF.

The J gene is TRBJ1-2, the V gene TRBV9; D is perhaps TRBD1 (5 bases). The V gene's germline CDR1 is SGDLS and CDR2 YYNGEE. Trimming shortened V by 3 bases and J by 8 bases, and 20 bases separated the two germline ends. The CDR3 extends over 15 amino acids. CDR3 in DNA: TGTGCCAGCAGCGCTTTCGAGATGGGGGTTCGAGGCTACACCTTC. This codes for CASSAFEMGVRGYTF. The full variable domain, rest sourced from reference TRBV9 and TRBJ1-2, is DSGVTQTPKHLITATGQRVTLRCSPRSGDLSVYWYQQSLDQGLQFLIQYYNGEERAKGNILERFSAQQFPDLHSELNLSSLELGDSALYFCASSAFEMGVRGYTFGSGTRLTVV.

The chain combines TRBV5-1 with TRBJ2-7; TRBD2 might be the D (5 bases). This CDR3 spans 13 amino acids. V was cut by 4 bases and J by 3 bases, with 11 bases left in between. CDR1 SGHRS and CDR2 YFSETQ come from the germline V gene. The CDR3 DNA sequence: TGCGCCAGCAGCGCCCATCGGGACTACGAGCAGTACTTC. It encodes CASSAHRDYEQYF.